Below, one TCR beta chain is given with its context. Its antigen is as yet unknown. V shed 1 base and J 5 bases; nucleotides not matched to a gene: 11. Germline V lookup: CDR1 GTSNPN, CDR2 SVGIG (reference sequence). CDR3 size: 16 residues. The data stem from a study of T-cell memory formation after mild COVID-19. Study-level information: For the most part, TCR clusters were specific to one donor.

General study points: Clones that got smaller from day 15 to 85 had even CD4/CD8, while clones growing later tipped toward CD4+.

One entry per CDR3 protein, called by TCRdb with MiXCR from the 5' RACE reads. The profile shows about 210,000 distinct CDR3 sequences, roughly 27% of them singletons. Specimen: PBMCs or a T cell subset sorted from them (not recorded which). V gene TRBV30 combines with J gene TRBJ2-5; TRBD2 aligns across 9 bases. The clonotype originates from an adult woman who had mild COVID-19 (a few samples of this study predate the infection). Cell type and time point are not known. The CDR3 DNA is TGTGCCTGGAGTGCGATTAGCGGGAGATTAGTGGAGACCCAGTACTTC. This translates into CAWSAISGRLVETQYF.